This TCR beta chain came from a study of blood T cell repertoires in COVID-19. Points on this clone: The germline gene is not matched at one end of the junction; a read error may be the cause.

The germline V gene encodes CDR1 SSHAT and CDR2 FNYEAQ (reference sequence). The CDR3 extends over 13 amino acids. Assay: immunoSEQ multiplex PCR; the TCRdb copy retains only in-frame clones and omits some. Of 28,000 or so clones listed, 88% are singletons. The V call is TRBV7-7, the J call TRBJ2-3; D uncertain. This TCR was sampled from a man aged 55 to 70 with COVID-19, enrolled during active disease. Sequenced sample: peripheral blood. CDR3 bases: TGTGCTAGCAGCTTAATGGCCCAAGATACGCAGTATTTT. Its protein is CASSLMAQDTQYF.